A single sample gave rise to the 27 T cell receptor beta chains below, sequenced in a study of radiation and T cells in renal cell carcinoma. Sample treatment: 15 Gy SBRT to primary tumor, nephrectomy 4 weeks later. Profiled with immunoSEQ multiplex PCR; TCRdb holds only in-frame clones, not every one. The sample shows around 9,000 clones, roughly 65% of them seen only once. The sample consisted of tumor tissue, taken from a patient whose treatment included radiotherapy and nephrectomy. The receptors here all came from a woman in her forties or fifties with renal cell carcinoma.

The chain employs TRBV19 and TRBJ1-1, with D maybe TRBD1 (5 bases). V lost 6 bases, J lost 3 bases, and 17 bases lay in between. In germline, CDR1 is LNHDA, CDR2 SQIVND (reference sequence). The CDR3 spans 15 residues. CDR3: CASRDPMGGDTEAFF. The CDR3 DNA sequence: TGTGCCAGTAGAGACCCTATGGGAGGGGACACTGAAGCTTTCTTT.

V gene TRBV9 combines with J gene TRBJ2-2, with 11 bases matching TRBD2. The V gene's germline CDR1 is SGDLS and CDR2 YYNGEE. V gave up 2 bases and J gave up 4 bases; unmatched junction bases: 10. This CDR3 comprises 18 residues. CDR3 nucleotide sequence: TGTGCCAGCAGCGTTCGACTAGCGGGAAATGGGCGCACCGGGGAGCTGTTTTTT. Its translation is CASSVRLAGNGRTGELFF.

Here the CDR3 reads CASRAPGTTVLYNEQFF. DNA for the CDR3: TGCGCCAGCAGAGCGCCCGGGACAACCGTCTTATACAATGAGCAGTTCTTC. The chain is built from TRBV23-1 and TRBJ2-1, with D maybe TRBD1 (6 bases). TRBV23-1 is assigned to the ORF class and has an uncertain function. The CDR3 totals 17 residues. V was shortened by 6 bases and J by 4 bases, with 22 bases between the two germline ends.

CDR3 sequence (DNA): TGCGCCAGCAGCTTCAAGGGAAGGGACACTGAAGCTTTCTTT. Its protein product is CASSFKGRDTEAFF. This rearrangement joins TRBV5-1 to TRBJ1-1, with D unclear. V lost 2 bases, J lost 3 bases, and 11 bases lay in between. This CDR3 has 14 amino acids. Germline loops: CDR1 SGHRS, CDR2 YFSETQ. Based on the CDR3 plus reference TRBV5-1 and TRBJ1-1, the full variable domain is KAGVTQTPRYLIKTRGQQVTLSCSPISGHRSVSWYQQTPGQGLQFLFEYFSETQRNKGNFPGRFSGRQFSNSRSEMNVSTLELGDSALYLCASSFKGRDTEAFFGQGTRLTVV.

The V gene is TRBV19, the J gene TRBJ2-1, with D unclear. Trimming pared 3 bases from V and 0 bases from J, leaving 9 bases between. Per germline, CDR1 LNHDA and CDR2 SQIVND (reference sequence). CDR3 size: 15 residues. The CDR3 coding sequence is TGTGCCAGTAGTATCCTCCCGAGCTCCTACAATGAGCAGTTCTTC. Its translation is CASSILPSSYNEQFF.

This clone is judged medium-sized. The DNA for the CDR3 is TGTGCCAGCAGCCAAGATGAGGGGGCGCTTCCCGAGCAGTACTTC. Protein product: CASSQDEGALPEQYF. The chain links TRBV4-2 to TRBJ2-7; 7 nucleotides line up with TRBD1. The ends lost 0 bases at V and 6 bases at J; junction bases unmatched: 8. CDR3 size: 15 residues. CDR1 and CDR2 from the germline V gene are LGHNA and YNFKEQ.

This clone was detected once. The chain combines TRBV10-3 with TRBJ1-1; TRBD1 matches 8 bases. From germline, CDR1 is ENHRY and CDR2 SYGVKD. CDR3 length: 14 amino acids. V was clipped by 6 bases and J by 3 bases; unmatched bases: 6. CDR3 nucleotide sequence: TGTGCCATCAGATCCAGGGGGCTCGACACTGAAGCTTTCTTT. This translates into CAIRSRGLDTEAFF.

This clone occurred a few times. The chain employs TRBV9 and TRBJ2-5, with a tentative D call TRBD2 (6 bases). Between the trimmed V and J ends, which lost 0 bases and 5 bases, there was a span of 11 bases. The length of the CDR3 is 14 residues. Germline V gene sequence: CDR1 SGDLS, CDR2 YYNGEE. Here the CDR3 reads CASSVGTTRETQYF. The CDR3 DNA is TGTGCCAGCAGCGTAGGGACTACCAGGGAGACCCAGTACTTC. The complete variable domain, with remaining parts taken from reference TRBV9 and TRBJ2-5, reads DSGVTQTPKHLITATGQRVTLRCSPRSGDLSVYWYQQSLDQGLQFLIQYYNGEERAKGNILERFSAQQFPDLHSELNLSSLELGDSALYFCASSVGTTRETQYFGPGTRLLVL.

About this clone: Being one base from a much bigger clone, this may be a read error. This chain joins TRBV9 and TRBJ1-5; D is possibly TRBD1 (6 bases). CDR1 is SGDLS, CDR2 YYNGEE, per germline. This CDR3 contains 14 residues. The DNA for the CDR3 is TGTGCCCGCAGCGTAGGGGGGTGGGGTCAGCCCCAGCATTTT. Translating it yields CARSVGGWGQPQHF.

Details on this clone: One end of the junction does not line up with germline, which may come from a read error. V usage is TRBV5-4 and J usage is TRBJ1-4; weak D call: TRBD1 (6 bases). The germline CDR1 and CDR2 sequences are SGHNT and YYREEE (reference sequence). The CDR3 has 16 residues. In DNA, the CDR3 is TGCGCCAGCAGCCAAGATGGACAGTACCCTAATGAAAAACTGTTTTTT. It translates to CASSQDGQYPNEKLFF.

This clone has a handful of counts. This rearrangement joins TRBV5-5 to TRBJ1-6; 9 bases align to TRBD1. Germline CDR1 SGHKS, CDR2 YYEKEE (reference sequence). V lost 4 bases to trimming and J lost 7 bases; unmatched junction nucleotides: 3. The CDR3 totals 14 residues. CDR3: CASSATGGNSPLHF. CDR3 nucleotide sequence: TGTGCCAGCAGCGCGACAGGGGGAAATTCACCCCTCCACTTT.

This chain connects TRBV2 to TRBJ1-1; TRBD1 is a possible D gene (5 bases). The germline V and J ends were trimmed by 3 bases and 3 bases, with 17 bases remaining between them. Germline V gene sequence: CDR1 SNHLY, CDR2 FYNNEI. The CDR3 is 16 residues long. CDR3: CASSEGRVGTDTEAFF. The CDR3, as DNA: TGTGCCAGCAGTGAGGGGCGGGTAGGGACCGACACTGAAGCTTTCTTT.

The V gene is TRBV9, the J gene TRBJ2-2, with D hard to call. The CDR3 runs 13 residues. The V end was cut by 2 bases, the J end by 4 bases, with 6 bases between. Germline V CDR1 and CDR2: SGDLS, YYNGEE. The CDR3 loop is CASSVRPTGELFF. The CDR3 bases are TGTGCCAGCAGCGTCCGACCCACCGGGGAGCTGTTTTTT.

By sample fraction, this clone is large. This rearrangement joins TRBV4-1 to TRBJ1-4; the D gene is possibly TRBD1 (6 bases). Germline loops: CDR1 MGHRA, CDR2 YSYEKL. CDR3 length: 16 residues. Trimming left V 1 base short and J 4 bases short, with 13 bases between. The CDR3 nucleotides read TGCGCCAGCAGCCAAGTGGCGGGGACAAGTAATGAAAAACTGTTTTTT. Amino acids: CASSQVAGTSNEKLFF.

The chain uses TRBV4-3 and TRBJ2-2; 9 nucleotides line up with TRBD2. CDR3 size: 16 residues. Trimming at V came to 0 bases and at J to 6 bases, leaving 5 bases not matched to a gene. Germline V gene sequence: CDR1 LGHNA, CDR2 YSLEER. The CDR3 loop is CASSQDVAGGPGELFF. The CDR3 DNA is TGCGCCAGCAGCCAAGATGTGGCGGGGGGGCCCGGGGAGCTGTTTTTT.

This chain uses TRBV29-1 with TRBJ2-1, with 14 bases identical to TRBD2. J lost 9 bases, V lost 7 bases, and 5 bases had no gene match. CDR3 length equals 13 residues. CDR1 is SQVTM, CDR2 ANQGSEA, per germline. The CDR3 nucleotides are TGCAGCGCTAACGGACTAGCGGGGGGTGAGCAGTTCTTC. Translating it yields CSANGLAGGEQFF.

The chain is built from TRBV5-1 and TRBJ1-3, with 9 bases matching TRBD1. CDR1 SGHRS and CDR2 YFSETQ come from the germline V gene. The CDR3 loop spans 17 amino acids. Trimming at V came to 1 base and at J to 1 base, leaving 6 bases not matched to a gene. The CDR3 protein is CASSLSLGQGSGNTIYF. CDR3 in DNA: TGCGCCAGCAGCTTGAGTTTGGGACAGGGTTCTGGAAACACCATATATTTT.

The V call is TRBV25-1, the J call TRBJ2-3; D might be TRBD2 (5 bases). With 4 bases removed from V and 8 bases from J, the gap between germline ends came to 13 bases. CDR1 and CDR2 from the germline V gene are MGHDK and SYGVNS. The CDR3 is made up of 13 amino acids. The CDR3: CASSGTLGSTQYF. The CDR3 coding sequence is TGTGCCAGCAGTGGAACTCTAGGGAGTACGCAGTATTTT.

The rearrangement joins TRBV5-5 to TRBJ1-5; 7 bases align to TRBD1. The ends lost 1 base at V and 9 bases at J; junction bases unmatched: 4. In germline, CDR1 is SGHKS, CDR2 YYEKEE (reference sequence). This CDR3 spans 13 amino acids. Written as DNA, the CDR3 is TGTGCCAGCAGCTTGACAGGGGATGGGCCCCAGCATTTT. It codes for CASSLTGDGPQHF.

Judged by abundance, this clone is medium-sized. The chain links TRBV5-1 to TRBJ2-2; 8 nucleotides match TRBD1. This CDR3 is built from 15 residues. V lost 4 bases, J lost 3 bases, and 5 bases stayed unmatched. Germline CDR1 is SGHRS and CDR2 is YFSETQ. The CDR3 coding sequence is TGCGCCAGCAGCAAGGGACAGGAGGACACCGGGGAGCTGTTTTTT. This gives the protein CASSKGQEDTGELFF.

The chain uses TRBV19 and TRBJ2-2; 9 bases match TRBD2. This CDR3 contains 17 residues. Germline loops: CDR1 LNHDA, CDR2 SQIVND (reference sequence). Losses at the gene ends were 4 bases for V and 0 bases for J; bases not matched to a gene: 6. DNA for the CDR3: TGTGCCAGTAGTACCCTAGCGGGAAGCGCGAACACCGGGGAGCTGTTTTTT. Encoded protein: CASSTLAGSANTGELFF.

The genes are TRBV23-1 and TRBJ2-2; possibly TRBD2 for D (5 bases). TRBV23-1 has ORF status, its function being uncertain. This CDR3 spans 11 amino acids. V was clipped by 8 bases and J by 8 bases, with 9 bases between them. The CDR3 sequence: CASPSGGELFF. The CDR3 coding sequence is TGCGCCAGCCCCTCGGGGGGGGAGCTGTTTTTT.

The V call is TRBV5-4, the J call TRBJ2-7; 12 bases map to TRBD2. The CDR3 totals 16 residues. Germline-derived CDR1 and CDR2 are SGHNT and YYREEE (reference sequence). The V and J ends lost 3 bases and 2 bases, in that order; junction bases with no gene match: 6. CDR3 residues: CASSSPTSGRPYEQYF. For the CDR3, the DNA is TGTGCCAGCAGCTCTCCAACTAGCGGGAGGCCCTACGAGCAGTACTTC. The complete variable domain, with remaining parts taken from reference TRBV5-4 and TRBJ2-7, reads ETGVTQSPTHLIKTRGQQVTLRCSSQSGHNTVSWYQQALGQGPQFIFQYYREEENGRGNFPPRFSGLQFPNYSSELNVNALELDDSALYLCASSSPTSGRPYEQYFGPGTRLTVT.

The chain is built from TRBV19 and TRBJ2-7; TRBD1 matches at 10 bases. CDR1 is LNHDA and CDR2 is SQIVND in the germline V gene (reference sequence). The CDR3 length is 15 residues. The V and J ends lost 5 bases and 1 base, in that order; junction bases with no gene match: 5. The DNA of the CDR3 is TGTGCCAGTAGTTTGGGACAGGGGCGATCCTACGAGCAGTACTTC. Its translation is CASSLGQGRSYEQYF.

This sequence joins TRBV11-2 and TRBJ2-1, with 8 bases fitting TRBD2. The CDR3 consists of 17 residues. CDR1 and CDR2 from the germline V gene are SGHAT and FQNNGV. Unmatched junction bases numbered 18, after V lost 5 bases and J lost 9 bases. Here the CDR3 DNA reads TGTGCCAGCAGCCCGCTTGGGGAGCGGGGGATTGTGGGTGAGCAGTTCTTC. It translates to CASSPLGERGIVGEQFF.

This chain links TRBV7-8 with TRBJ1-2, with D perhaps TRBD1 (5 bases). The germline V gene encodes CDR1 SGHVS and CDR2 FQNEAQ. Trimming shortened V by 6 bases and J by 7 bases, and 18 bases separated the two germline ends. The CDR3 extends over 14 amino acids. The CDR3 loop reads CASSQGPSKIGYTF. The CDR3 coding sequence is TGTGCCAGCAGTCAGGGACCTAGTAAGATTGGCTACACCTTC.

This clone is judged large. This rearrangement joins TRBV6-1 to TRBJ2-7; D is ambiguous. Germline V gene lookup returns CDR1 MNHNS and CDR2 SASEGT. The CDR3 runs to 13 residues. V was cut by 3 bases and J by 4 bases, with 10 bases left in between. CDR3: CASSDPPRYEQYF. CDR3 DNA: TGTGCCAGCAGTGATCCCCCCCGGTACGAGCAGTACTTC.